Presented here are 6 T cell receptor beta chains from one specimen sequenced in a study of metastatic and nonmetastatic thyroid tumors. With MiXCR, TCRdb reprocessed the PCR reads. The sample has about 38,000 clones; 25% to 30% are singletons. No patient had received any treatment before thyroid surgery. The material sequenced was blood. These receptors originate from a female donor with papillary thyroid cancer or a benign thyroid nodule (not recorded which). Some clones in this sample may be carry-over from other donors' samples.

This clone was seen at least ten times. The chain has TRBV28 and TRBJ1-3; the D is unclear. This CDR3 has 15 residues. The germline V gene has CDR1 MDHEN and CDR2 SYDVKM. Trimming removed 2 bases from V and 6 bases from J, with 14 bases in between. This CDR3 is CASSLGSAGENTIYF. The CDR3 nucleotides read TGTGCCAGCAGTTTAGGCAGTGCTGGGGAAAACACCATATATTTT. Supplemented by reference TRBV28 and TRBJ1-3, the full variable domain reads DVKVTQSSRYLVKRTGEKVFLECVQDMDHENMFWYRQDPGLGLRLIYFSYDVKMKEKGDIPEGYSVSREKKERFSLILESASTNQTSMYLCASSLGSAGENTIYFGEGSWLTVV.

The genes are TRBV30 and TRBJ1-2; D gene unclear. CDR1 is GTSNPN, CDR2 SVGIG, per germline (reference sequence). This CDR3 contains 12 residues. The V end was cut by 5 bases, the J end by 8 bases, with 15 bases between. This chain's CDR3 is CAWVPTHGGYTF. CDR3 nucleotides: TGTGCCTGGGTCCCTACGCATGGGGGCTACACCTTC.

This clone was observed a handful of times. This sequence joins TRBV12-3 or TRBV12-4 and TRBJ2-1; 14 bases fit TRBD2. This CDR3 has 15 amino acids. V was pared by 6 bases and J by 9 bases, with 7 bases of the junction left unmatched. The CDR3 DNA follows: TGTGCCAGCAGCCAGACTAGCGGGAGGGCGATTGAGCAGTTCTTC. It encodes CASSQTSGRAIEQFF.

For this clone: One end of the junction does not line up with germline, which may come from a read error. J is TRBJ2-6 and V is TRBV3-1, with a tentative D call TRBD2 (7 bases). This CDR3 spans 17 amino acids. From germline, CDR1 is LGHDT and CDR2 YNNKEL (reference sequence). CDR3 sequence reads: CVSSQDLGGPGASVLTF. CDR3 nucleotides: TGTGTCAGCAGCCAAGATCTGGGGGGGCCTGGGGCCAGCGTCCTGACTTTC.

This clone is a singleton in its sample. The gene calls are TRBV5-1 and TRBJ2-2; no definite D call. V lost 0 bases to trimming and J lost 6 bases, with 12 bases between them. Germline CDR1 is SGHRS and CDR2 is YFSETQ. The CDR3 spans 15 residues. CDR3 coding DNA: TGCGCCAGCAGCTTGGGTCAGGCCAGATCCGGGGAGCTGTTTTTT. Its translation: CASSLGQARSGELFF.

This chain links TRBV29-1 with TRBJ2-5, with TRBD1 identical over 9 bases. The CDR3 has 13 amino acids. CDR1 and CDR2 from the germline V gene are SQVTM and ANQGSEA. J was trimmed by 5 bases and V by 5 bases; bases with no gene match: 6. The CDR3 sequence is CSVTGGSGETQYF. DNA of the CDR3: TGCAGCGTTACAGGGGGCTCCGGCGAGACCCAGTACTTC.